This TCR beta chain was retrieved from a study of blood T cell repertoires in COVID-19 (dated by TCRdb to about 2020). A note on the overall study: Samples from collaborators originated in the United States, Italy and Spain and spanned both the acute and convalescent phases of COVID-19. The prospective study material was composed of cDNA or gDNA derived from T cells, B-cell-depleted T cells, or PBMCs. Subjects who had been exposed to COVID-19, were actively infected with it, or had recovered from it provided the deeply sampled blood TCRbeta repertoires that made up the dataset. Nearly every sample came with metadata listing a de-identified subject ID, COVID-19 status, age in years and sex. Samples were obtained from the ongoing ImmuneRACE study (first 160 participants) and from some 1,200 subjects provided by 6 global collaborators. The repertoires were released in a freely available public database meant as a resource for research on the immune response to SARS-CoV-2. Where available, HLA class I and class II types were obtained from metadata supplied by the sample provider rather than from assay-based typing. General findings and caveats noted by the study authors: How much clinical and demographic metadata was included differed by source and by participant, and the metadata was provided uncurated.

The immunoSEQ Assay, a bias-controlled multiplex PCR, was used to amplify TCRbeta CDR3 regions from genomic DNA. As for how the authors treated the data: Nucleated cell counts per sample were estimated from amplification of reference gene primers within the assay. Sequence reads were collapsed and filtered to measure the absolute abundance of every unique TCRbeta CDR3 rearrangement. For each sample, productive Simpson clonality was calculated as the square root of Simpson's diversity index across productive rearrangements. This is the immuneACCESS table as TCRdb keeps it, with only in-frame sequences that have V and J called. A part of the clones is gone; compared with another copy, unresolved V genes explain less than half, and the rest is unexplained. V, J and clone size derive from that table, while D and trimming were established from the DNA sequence. The table for this sample lists about 39,000 clones; 75% to 90% of them were counted only once. In total, the top ten clones hold 42% of the sample.

Collaborating institutions collected whole blood in K2EDTA tubes following their own protocols. For TCRbeta analysis, collaborators shipped samples in one of three forms: frozen whole blood, isolated PBMCs, or DNA extracted from either of those sample types. Concerning this clone itself: Its specific antigen is unknown. The input lacks base qualities; no much larger clone sits a single base away.

Trimming takes 3 bases from V and 0 bases from J, and the germline ends sit 11 bases apart. The CDR3 runs 15 amino acids, cysteine and phenylalanine included. CDR3 DNA is the only sequence kept; it has 45 bases, read in frame from the first base. CDR1 and CDR2 are read off the germline V gene as MNHNS and SASEGT. The sequence derives from a human donor in a cohort sampled during active or convalescent COVID-19. The donor label of this sample is uncertain. The chain couples TRBV6-1 to TRBJ1-2; no D gene call is confident. The sample consisted of peripheral blood. The CDR3 has the sequence CASSDPGRANYGYTF. Here is the DNA: TGTGCCAGCAGTGACCCCGGGAGGGCTAACTATGGCTACACCTTC.